Sequencing of this T cell receptor (beta chain) was carried out in a study of vaccination and CD4 T cells after COVID-19. As for the study in general: Each participant underwent a two-dose regimen of either the BNT162b2 or the mRNA-1273 vaccine.

The Oncomine TCR Beta short-read assay was what sequenced the DNA obtained from cultured CD4+ T cells. Investigators isolated genomic DNA from cultured CD4+ T cells. A single record per CDR3 protein comes from TCRdb applying MiXCR to the PCR reads. The data hold approximately 4,200 distinct CDR3 sequences, with around 20% observed a single time. V lost 6 bases, J lost 8 bases, and 24 bases lay in between. The CDR3 extends over 15 amino acids. Germline loops: CDR1 SQVTM, CDR2 ANQGSEA. Treatment reported: roughly 11-day PBMC culture with coronavirus spike peptide pools or control peptides (ViraFEST assay). Using peptide pools, antigen-specific T cells were expanded in ViraFEST before TCRs were sequenced. Each well received two million PBMCs, cultured with around 10 IU/ml IL-2 and 8 to 10 ug/ml peptide pools. About this clonotype: Its antigen remains unknown.

The sample taken for sequencing was CD4+ T cells from blood, cultured in vitro. The chain uses TRBV29-1 and TRBJ2-3; D is perhaps TRBD2 (5 bases). The source is a human donor who had recovered from COVID-19. The CDR3 here is CSVILPGRAAGTQYF. In DNA, the CDR3 is TGCAGCGTCATTCTGCCGGGAAGGGCCGCGGGTACGCAGTATTTT.